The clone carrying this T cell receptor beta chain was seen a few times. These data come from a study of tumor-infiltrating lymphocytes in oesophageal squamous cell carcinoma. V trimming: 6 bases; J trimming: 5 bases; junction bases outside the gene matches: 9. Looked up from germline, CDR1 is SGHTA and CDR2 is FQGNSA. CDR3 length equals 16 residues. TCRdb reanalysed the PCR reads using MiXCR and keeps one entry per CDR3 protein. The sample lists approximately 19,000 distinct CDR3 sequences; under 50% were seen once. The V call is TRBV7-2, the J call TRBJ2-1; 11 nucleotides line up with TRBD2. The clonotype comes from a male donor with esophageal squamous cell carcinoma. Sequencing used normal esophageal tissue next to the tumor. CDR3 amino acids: CASRFSSGRPNNEQFF. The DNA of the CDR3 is TGTGCCAGCAGGTTCTCTAGCGGGAGGCCGAACAATGAGCAGTTCTTC.